This T cell receptor beta chain is from a study of cytomegalovirus exposure and HLA in healthy donors. Overall study context: Earlier sequencing of some 190 million T cells yielded 90 million to 140 million unique TCR beta sequences. Study findings and constraints: For most TCR beta V segments, an earlier analysis put the productive rate at about 87% or about 30% of the time.

Both 60 Vbeta primers and 13 Jbeta primers went into the PCR. TCRdb's copy holds only in-frame clones and misses some; the assay was immunoSEQ multiplex PCR. Of 85,000 to 100,000 clones listed, around four fifths were seen once; the top ten hold 6.5% to 8%. This clone showed up just a few times. Its antigen is as yet unknown. CDR3 length: 15 residues. Germline CDR1 and CDR2: MNHNY and SVGAGI (reference sequence). V shed 6 bases, J shed 5 bases, and the junction held 10 bases outside the gene matches. The sample consisted of PBMCs. This TCR was recovered from a man aged 50-59 years in good health and CMV-seropositive. The chain recombines TRBV6-6 with TRBJ1-1, with 9 bases aligning to TRBD1. The DNA for the CDR3 is TGTGCCAGCAGCCTAGGACAGGGGATGAGGACTGAAGCTTTCTTT. Its protein product is CASSLGQGMRTEAFF.